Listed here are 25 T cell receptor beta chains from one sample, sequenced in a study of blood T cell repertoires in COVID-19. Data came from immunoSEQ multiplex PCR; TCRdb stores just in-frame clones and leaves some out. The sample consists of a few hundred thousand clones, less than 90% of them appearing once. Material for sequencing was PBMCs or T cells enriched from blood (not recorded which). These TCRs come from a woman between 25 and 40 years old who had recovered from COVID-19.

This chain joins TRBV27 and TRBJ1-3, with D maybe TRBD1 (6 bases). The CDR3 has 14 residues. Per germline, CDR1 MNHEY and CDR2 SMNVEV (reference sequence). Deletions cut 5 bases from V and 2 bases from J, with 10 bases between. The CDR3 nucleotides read TGTGCCAGCAGTCGGGGGGGCACTGGAAACACCATATATTTT. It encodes CASSRGGTGNTIYF.

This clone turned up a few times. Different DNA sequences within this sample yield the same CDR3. The CDR3 loop is CASSPGQTYEQYF. As DNA, the CDR3 is TGTGCCAGCTCACCGGGACAGACCTACGAGCAGTACTTC. The chain is built from TRBV18 and TRBJ2-7, with 7 bases fitting TRBD1. Trimming cost V 3 bases and J 2 bases; bases outside gene matches: 1. This CDR3 comprises 13 residues. Germline assignment: CDR1 KGHSH and CDR2 LQKENI. Using reference TRBV18 and TRBJ2-7 for the parts outside the CDR3, the full variable domain is NAGVMQNPRHLVRRRGQEARLRCSPMKGHSHVYWYRQLPEEGLKFMVYLQKENIIDESGMPKERFSAEFPKEGPSILRIQQVVRGDSAAYFCASSPGQTYEQYFGPGTRLTVT.

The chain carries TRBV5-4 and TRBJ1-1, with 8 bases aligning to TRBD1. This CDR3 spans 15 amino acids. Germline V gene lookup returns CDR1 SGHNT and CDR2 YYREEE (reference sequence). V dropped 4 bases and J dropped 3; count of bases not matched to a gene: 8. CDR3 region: CASSPPGQDDTEAFF. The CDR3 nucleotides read TGTGCCAGCAGCCCACCGGGACAGGATGACACTGAAGCTTTCTTT.

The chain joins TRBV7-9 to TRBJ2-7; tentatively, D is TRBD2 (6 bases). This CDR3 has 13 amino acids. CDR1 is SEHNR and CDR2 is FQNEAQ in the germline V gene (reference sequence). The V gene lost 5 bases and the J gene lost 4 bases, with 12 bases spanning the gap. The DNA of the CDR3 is TGTGCCAGCAGCGCCGGGACTCCGTACGAGCAGTACTTC. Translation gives CASSAGTPYEQYF.

As DNA, the CDR3 is TGTGCCATAGGCGGGACCGCGGGCCCAGATACGCAGTATTTT. Its translation is CAIGGTAGPDTQYF. This rearrangement joins TRBV10-3 to TRBJ2-3; D is possibly TRBD2 (6 bases). Trimming removed 9 bases from V and 4 bases from J, with 17 bases in between. Germline assignment: CDR1 ENHRY and CDR2 SYGVKD. This CDR3 comprises 14 residues.

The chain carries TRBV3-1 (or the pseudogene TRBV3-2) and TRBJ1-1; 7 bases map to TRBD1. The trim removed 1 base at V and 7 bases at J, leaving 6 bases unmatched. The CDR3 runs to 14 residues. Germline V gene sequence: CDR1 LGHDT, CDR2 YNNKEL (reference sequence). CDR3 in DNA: TGTGCCAGCAGCCAAGTGGCAGGGGGTGTTGAAGCTTTCTTT. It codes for CASSQVAGGVEAFF.

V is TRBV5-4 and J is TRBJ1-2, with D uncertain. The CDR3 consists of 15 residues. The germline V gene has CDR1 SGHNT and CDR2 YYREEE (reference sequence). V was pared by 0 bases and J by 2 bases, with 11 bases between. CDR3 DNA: TGTGCCAGCAGCTTGGGCGCAGGTATGAACTATGGCTACACCTTC. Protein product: CASSLGAGMNYGYTF.

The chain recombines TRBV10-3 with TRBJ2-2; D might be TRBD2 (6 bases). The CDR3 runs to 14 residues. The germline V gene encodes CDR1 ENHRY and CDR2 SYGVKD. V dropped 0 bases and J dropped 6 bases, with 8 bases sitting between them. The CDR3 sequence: CAISESGLPGELFF. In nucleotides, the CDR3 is TGTGCCATCAGTGAGTCGGGACTCCCCGGGGAGCTGTTTTTT.

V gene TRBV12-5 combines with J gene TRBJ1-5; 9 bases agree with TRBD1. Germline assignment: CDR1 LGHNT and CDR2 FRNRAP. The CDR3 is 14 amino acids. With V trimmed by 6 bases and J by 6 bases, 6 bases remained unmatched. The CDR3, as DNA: TGTGCTAGTGGCCTTACAGGGGGCGGTCAGCCCCAGCATTTT. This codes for CASGLTGGGQPQHF.

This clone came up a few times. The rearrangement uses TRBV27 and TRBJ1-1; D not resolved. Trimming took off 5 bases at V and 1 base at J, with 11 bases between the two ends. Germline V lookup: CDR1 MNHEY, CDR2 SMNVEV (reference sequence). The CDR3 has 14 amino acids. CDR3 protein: CASSPAGRNTEAFF. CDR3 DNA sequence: TGTGCCAGCAGTCCTGCGGGCCGGAACACTGAAGCTTTCTTT.

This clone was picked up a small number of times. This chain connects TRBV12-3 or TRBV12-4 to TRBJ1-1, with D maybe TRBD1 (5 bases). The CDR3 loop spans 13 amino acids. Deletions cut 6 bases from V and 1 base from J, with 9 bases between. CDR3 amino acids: CASREQENTEAFF. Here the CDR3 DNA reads TGTGCCAGCAGAGAACAGGAGAACACTGAAGCTTTCTTT.

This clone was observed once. CDR3 region: CASSLVTGTGGYTF. The CDR3 coding sequence is TGTGCCAGCAGTTTAGTGACAGGCACCGGGGGCTACACCTTC. This rearrangement joins TRBV27 to TRBJ1-2; perhaps TRBD1 as D (6 bases). The V end was cut by 2 bases, the J end by 8 bases, with 15 bases between. Germline V gene data show CDR1 as MNHEY and CDR2 as SMNVEV (reference sequence). The CDR3 length is 14 residues.

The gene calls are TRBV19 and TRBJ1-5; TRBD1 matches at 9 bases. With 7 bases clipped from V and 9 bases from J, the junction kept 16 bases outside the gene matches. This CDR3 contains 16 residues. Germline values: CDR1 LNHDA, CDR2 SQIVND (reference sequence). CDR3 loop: CASNAAAGTGNLPQHF. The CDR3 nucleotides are TGTGCCAGTAATGCCGCGGCCGGGACAGGGAATTTGCCCCAGCATTTT.

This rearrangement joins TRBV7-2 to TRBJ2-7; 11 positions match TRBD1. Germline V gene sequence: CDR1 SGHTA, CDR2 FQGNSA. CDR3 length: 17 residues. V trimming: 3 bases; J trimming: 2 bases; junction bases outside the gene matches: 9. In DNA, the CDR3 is TGTGCCAGCAGCTTGCGCGGGACAGGGGGTCGAACCTACGAGCAGTACTTC. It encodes CASSLRGTGGRTYEQYF.

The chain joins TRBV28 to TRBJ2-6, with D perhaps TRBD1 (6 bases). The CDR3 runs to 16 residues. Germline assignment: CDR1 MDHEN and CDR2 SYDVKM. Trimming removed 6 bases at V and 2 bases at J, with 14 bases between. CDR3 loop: CASRTGTSTGANVLTF. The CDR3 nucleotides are TGTGCCAGCAGAACAGGGACCTCCACTGGGGCCAACGTCCTGACTTTC.

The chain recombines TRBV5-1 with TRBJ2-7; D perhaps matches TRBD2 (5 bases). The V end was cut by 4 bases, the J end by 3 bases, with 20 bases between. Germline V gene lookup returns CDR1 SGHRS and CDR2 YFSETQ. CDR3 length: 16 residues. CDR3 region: CASSGTERKAFYEQYF. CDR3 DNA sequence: TGCGCCAGCAGCGGCACAGAGCGGAAAGCCTTCTACGAGCAGTACTTC.

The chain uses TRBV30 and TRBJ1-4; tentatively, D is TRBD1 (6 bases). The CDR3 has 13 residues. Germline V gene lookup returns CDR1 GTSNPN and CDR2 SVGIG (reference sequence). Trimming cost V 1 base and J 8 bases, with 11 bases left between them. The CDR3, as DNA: TGTGCCTGGAGTGAGGACAGTGGCGAAAAACTGTTTTTT. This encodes CAWSEDSGEKLFF.

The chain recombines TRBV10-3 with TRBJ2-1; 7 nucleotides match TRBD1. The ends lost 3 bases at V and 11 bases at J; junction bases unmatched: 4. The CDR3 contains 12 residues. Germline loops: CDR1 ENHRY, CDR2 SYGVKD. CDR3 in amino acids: CAISENRGKQFF. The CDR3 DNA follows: TGTGCCATCAGTGAAAACAGGGGTAAGCAGTTCTTC.

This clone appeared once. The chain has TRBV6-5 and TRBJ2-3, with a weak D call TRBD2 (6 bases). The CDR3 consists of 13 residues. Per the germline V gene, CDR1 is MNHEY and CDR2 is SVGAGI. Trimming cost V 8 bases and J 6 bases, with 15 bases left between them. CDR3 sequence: CASCRGEQDTQYF. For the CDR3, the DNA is TGTGCCAGCTGTCGCGGGGAACAGGATACGCAGTATTTT.

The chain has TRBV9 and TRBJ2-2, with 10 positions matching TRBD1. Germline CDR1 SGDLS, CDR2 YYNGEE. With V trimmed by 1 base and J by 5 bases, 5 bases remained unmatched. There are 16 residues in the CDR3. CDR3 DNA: TGTGCCAGCAGCGTAAGACAGGGGGCCTTAACCGGGGAGCTGTTTTTT. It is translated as CASSVRQGALTGELFF.

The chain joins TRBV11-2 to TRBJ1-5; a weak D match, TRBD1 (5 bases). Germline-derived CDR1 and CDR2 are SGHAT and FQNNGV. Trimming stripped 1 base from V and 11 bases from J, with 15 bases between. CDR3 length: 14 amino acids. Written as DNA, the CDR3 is TGTGCCAGCAGCTTAGCAGGGCCCCATATGACCCAGCATTTT. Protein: CASSLAGPHMTQHF.

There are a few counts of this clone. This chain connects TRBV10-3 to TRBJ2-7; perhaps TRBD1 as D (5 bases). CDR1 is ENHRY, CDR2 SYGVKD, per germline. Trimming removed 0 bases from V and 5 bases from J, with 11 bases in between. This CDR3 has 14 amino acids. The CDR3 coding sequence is TGTGCCATCAGTGAGTCCACTGACAGCCACGAGCAGTACTTC. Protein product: CAISESTDSHEQYF.

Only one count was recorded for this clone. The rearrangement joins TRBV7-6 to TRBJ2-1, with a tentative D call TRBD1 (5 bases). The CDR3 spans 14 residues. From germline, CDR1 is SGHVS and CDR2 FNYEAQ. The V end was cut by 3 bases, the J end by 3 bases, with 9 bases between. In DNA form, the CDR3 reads TGTGCCAGCAGCTTCGGACACGGCTACAATGAGCAGTTCTTC. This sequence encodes CASSFGHGYNEQFF. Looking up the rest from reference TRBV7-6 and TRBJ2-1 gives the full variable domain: GAGVSQSPRYKVTKRGQDVALRCDPISGHVSLYWYRQALGQGPEFLTYFNYEAQQDKSGLPNDRFSAERPEGSISTLTIQRTEQRDSAMYRCASSFGHGYNEQFFGPGTRLTVL.

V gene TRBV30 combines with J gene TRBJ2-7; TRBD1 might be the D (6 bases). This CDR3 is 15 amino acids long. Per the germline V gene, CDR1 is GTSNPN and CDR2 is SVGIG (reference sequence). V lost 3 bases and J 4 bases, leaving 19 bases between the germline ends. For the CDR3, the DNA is TGTGCCTGGAGCGACTCCTCGAACAGGGAGTACGAGCAGTACTTC. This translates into CAWSDSSNREYEQYF.

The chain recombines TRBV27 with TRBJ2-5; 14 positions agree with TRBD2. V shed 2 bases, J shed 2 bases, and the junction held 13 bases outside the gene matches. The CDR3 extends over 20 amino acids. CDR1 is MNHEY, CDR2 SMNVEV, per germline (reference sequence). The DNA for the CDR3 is TGTGCCAGCAGTTTAAAGGGACTAGCGGGGGCTGCTGGAGAGCAAGAGACCCAGTACTTC. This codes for CASSLKGLAGAAGEQETQYF.